These 8 T cell receptor beta chains were sequenced from one sample in a study of T-cell reconstitution after alpha-beta-depleted transplantation in children. The TCRbeta library was prepared with unique molecular identifiers. TCRdb analysed the PCR reads with MiXCR anew, one entry per CDR3 protein. The data contain 98,000 or so distinct CDR3 sequences, less than 25% of them singletons. The sample in question was PBMCs, obtained before TCRalphabeta/CD19-depleted stem cell transplant. The receptors derive from a boy aged 2 to 10 with acute lymphoblastic leukemia, due to receive a stem cell transplant.

This clonotype was recorded at least ten times. The rearrangement uses TRBV5-1 and TRBJ2-3, with D possibly being TRBD1 or TRBD2 (5 bases each). Trimming removed 0 bases from V and 6 bases from J, with 20 bases in between. The germline gives CDR1 SGHRS, CDR2 YFSETQ. This CDR3 comprises 17 residues. The CDR3, as DNA: TGCGCCAGCAGCTTGGCCGGGGCGCCGCCGTCATTCGATACGCAGTATTTT. Encoded protein: CASSLAGAPPSFDTQYF.

The chain carries TRBV16 and TRBJ2-7; TRBD2 aligns across 9 bases. CDR3 length: 15 amino acids. Germline V gene data show CDR1 as KGHSY and CDR2 as FQNENV. The V and J ends lost 2 bases and 6 bases, in that order; junction bases with no gene match: 8. CDR3 in amino acids: CASSQISGRGGEQYF. The CDR3 nucleotides are TGTGCCAGCAGCCAAATTAGCGGGAGAGGCGGCGAGCAGTACTTC.

This clonotype has ten or more counts. The chain is built from TRBV4-3 and TRBJ2-3; D not resolved. Germline V gene lookup returns CDR1 LGHNA and CDR2 YSLEER. V was shortened by 0 bases and J by 2 bases, with 6 bases between the two germline ends. This CDR3 contains 14 residues. The CDR3 loop reads CASSQERFTDTQYF. The CDR3 nucleotides read TGCGCCAGCAGCCAAGAGCGGTTCACAGATACGCAGTATTTT.

There are a few counts of this clonotype. V gene TRBV20-1 combines with J gene TRBJ2-7, with a tentative D call TRBD2 (5 bases). The V end was cut by 3 bases, the J end by 3 bases, with 15 bases between. The CDR3 runs to 14 residues. Germline values: CDR1 DFQATT, CDR2 SNEGSKA (reference sequence). CDR3 coding DNA: TGCAGTGCTAGTTGGGGTTTCGGGGACTACGAGCAGTACTTC. Encoded protein: CSASWGFGDYEQYF.

The V gene is TRBV4-1, the J gene TRBJ2-5, with 10 bases identical to TRBD2. The CDR3 consists of 16 residues. Germline CDR1 MGHRA, CDR2 YSYEKL. With V trimmed by 4 bases and J by 4 bases, 9 bases remained unmatched. CDR3 sequence reads: CASSPRVSGRGETQYF. CDR3 nucleotide sequence: TGCGCCAGCAGCCCTCGCGTCAGCGGGAGGGGAGAGACCCAGTACTTC.

This clonotype appeared a few times. The chain has TRBV3-1 and TRBJ2-5; 7 nucleotides agree with TRBD1. The junction had 12 bases not matched to a gene; V was cut back by 1 base and J by 4 bases. The CDR3 loop spans 17 amino acids. Looked up from germline, CDR1 is LGHDT and CDR2 is YNNKEL (reference sequence). CDR3 nucleotide sequence: TGTGCCAGCAGCCAAGGGACAGGTCACCGGGCGGGAGAGACCCAGTACTTC. Its protein product is CASSQGTGHRAGETQYF.

This clonotype has just a few counts. This sequence joins TRBV7-9 and TRBJ2-5; TRBD1 matches 8 bases. CDR3 length: 16 amino acids. CDR1 SEHNR and CDR2 FQNEAQ come from the germline V gene (reference sequence). J lost 1 base, V lost 5 bases, and 9 bases had no gene match. The CDR3 bases are TGTGCCAGCAGCCTCTGGACAGGGATGGCCCAAGAGACCCAGTACTTC. It encodes CASSLWTGMAQETQYF.

This clonotype was detected ten times or more. The rearrangement joins TRBV9 to TRBJ2-7; TRBD2 matches 9 bases. The CDR3 is made up of 14 amino acids. The ends lost 0 bases at V and 6 bases at J; junction bases unmatched: 4. In germline, CDR1 is SGDLS, CDR2 YYNGEE. As DNA, the CDR3 is TGTGCCAGCAGCGTAGTTAGCGGGAGTCTCGAGCAGTACTTC. As protein: CASSVVSGSLEQYF.